Listed below are T cell receptor beta chains from one sample, sequenced in a study of TIL therapy for anti-PD-1-resistant metastatic lung cancer. Libraries were prepared by immunoSEQ multiplex PCR; TCRdb keeps only in-frame clonotypes and omits some of them. The table shows 50,000 or so clones, with approximately 79% occurring only once. Sequences were derived from blood, sampled at baseline. The source of these receptors is a woman aged 30 to 85 with non-small cell lung cancer. Both conserved end residues are part of each CDR3. Fields, in order: D gene, J gene, clone size, V gene, CDR3 protein, CDR3 DNA. A D gene is named only where the DNA matches it firmly. Some rows have no size entry. The others give once, few or many, or a class for an expanded clone.

d_call: NA; j_call: TRBJ2-7; clone_size: few; v_call: TRBV6-1; cdr3_aa: CASSQRFPYEQYF; cdr3_nt: TGTGCCAGCAGCCAAAGGTTCCCTTACGAGCAGTACTTC
d_call: TRBD1; j_call: TRBJ2-7; clone_size: few; v_call: TRBV18; cdr3_aa: CASSYPGQGGNEQYF; cdr3_nt: TGTGCCAGCTCTTACCCGGGACAGGGTGGCAACGAGCAGTACTTC
d_call: NA; j_call: TRBJ2-3; clone_size: NA; v_call: TRBV4-2; cdr3_aa: CASSPRISTDTQYF; cdr3_nt: TGTGCCAGCAGTCCAAGGATTAGCACAGATACGCAGTATTTT
d_call: TRBD2; j_call: TRBJ2-1; clone_size: NA; v_call: TRBV30; cdr3_aa: CAWSEGGLADYNEQFF; cdr3_nt: TGTGCCTGGAGTGAGGGGGGACTAGCGGACTACAATGAGCAGTTCTTC
d_call: NA; j_call: TRBJ2-5; clone_size: NA; v_call: TRBV7-9; cdr3_aa: CASSEGTETQYF; cdr3_nt: TGTGCCAGCAGTGAGGGAACTGAGACCCAGTACTTC
d_call: NA; j_call: TRBJ2-1; clone_size: NA; v_call: TRBV10-3; cdr3_aa: CAITRSGNEQFF; cdr3_nt: TGTGCCATCACTAGGTCGGGCAATGAGCAGTTCTTC
d_call: NA; j_call: TRBJ2-4; clone_size: once; v_call: TRBV5-1; cdr3_aa: CASSLAGPGNIQYF; cdr3_nt: TGCGCCAGCAGCTTGGCGGGACCCGGTAACATTCAGTACTTC
d_call: TRBD1; j_call: TRBJ2-7; clone_size: NA; v_call: TRBV19; cdr3_aa: CASSEGQGRGYEQYF; cdr3_nt: TGTGCCAGTAGTGAGGGACAGGGAAGGGGCTACGAGCAGTACTTC
d_call: TRBD2; j_call: TRBJ2-3; clone_size: NA; v_call: TRBV5-1; cdr3_aa: CASSLASGDTDTQYF; cdr3_nt: TGCGCCAGCAGCTTGGCTAGCGGGGATACAGATACGCAGTATTTT
d_call: NA; j_call: TRBJ1-1; clone_size: few; v_call: TRBV10-2; cdr3_aa: CASRPETGNTEAFF; cdr3_nt: TGCGCCAGCAGGCCCGAGACAGGGAACACTGAAGCTTTCTTT
d_call: NA; j_call: TRBJ1-1; clone_size: NA; v_call: TRBV4-1; cdr3_aa: CASSQALQWDLNTEAFF; cdr3_nt: TGCGCCAGCAGCCAGGCACTACAATGGGACCTGAACACTGAAGCTTTCTTT
d_call: NA; j_call: TRBJ1-2; clone_size: NA; v_call: TRBV7-9; cdr3_aa: CASTQGIGDYGYTF; cdr3_nt: TGTGCCAGCACCCAAGGGATCGGGGACTATGGCTACACCTTC
d_call: NA; j_call: TRBJ1-1; clone_size: NA; v_call: TRBV10-3; cdr3_aa: CAISSPGNTEAFF; cdr3_nt: TGTGCCATCAGTTCCCCGGGGAACACTGAAGCTTTCTTT
d_call: TRBD1; j_call: TRBJ1-6; clone_size: NA; v_call: TRBV9; cdr3_aa: CASSHGTANSPLHF; cdr3_nt: TGTGCCAGCAGCCATGGGACAGCTAATTCACCCCTCCACTTT
d_call: NA; j_call: TRBJ2-7; clone_size: NA; v_call: TRBV2; cdr3_aa: CASSELTDYEQYF; cdr3_nt: TGTGCCAGCAGTGAACTTACGGACTACGAGCAGTACTTC
d_call: TRBD1; j_call: TRBJ1-2; clone_size: NA; v_call: TRBV18; cdr3_aa: CASSPLPPGQGMSYTF; cdr3_nt: TGTGCCAGCTCACCTCTCCCGCCGGGACAGGGGATGAGCTACACCTTC
d_call: NA; j_call: TRBJ1-2; clone_size: NA; v_call: TRBV6-5; cdr3_aa: CASSMGRGATYGYTF; cdr3_nt: TGTGCCAGCAGCATGGGGCGGGGGGCTACCTATGGCTACACCTTC
d_call: NA; j_call: TRBJ1-3; clone_size: few; v_call: TRBV10-3; cdr3_aa: CAISESGDTIYF; cdr3_nt: TGTGCCATCAGTGAGTCAGGAGACACCATATATTTT
d_call: NA; j_call: TRBJ1-2; clone_size: NA; v_call: TRBV30; cdr3_aa: CAWNGDYHPFNYGYTF; cdr3_nt: TGTGCCTGGAATGGGGATTATCATCCGTTTAACTATGGCTACACCTTC
d_call: NA; j_call: TRBJ2-1; clone_size: NA; v_call: TRBV6-5; cdr3_aa: CASSQGGWGEQFF; cdr3_nt: TGTGCCAGCAGCCAGGGGGGCTGGGGTGAGCAGTTCTTC